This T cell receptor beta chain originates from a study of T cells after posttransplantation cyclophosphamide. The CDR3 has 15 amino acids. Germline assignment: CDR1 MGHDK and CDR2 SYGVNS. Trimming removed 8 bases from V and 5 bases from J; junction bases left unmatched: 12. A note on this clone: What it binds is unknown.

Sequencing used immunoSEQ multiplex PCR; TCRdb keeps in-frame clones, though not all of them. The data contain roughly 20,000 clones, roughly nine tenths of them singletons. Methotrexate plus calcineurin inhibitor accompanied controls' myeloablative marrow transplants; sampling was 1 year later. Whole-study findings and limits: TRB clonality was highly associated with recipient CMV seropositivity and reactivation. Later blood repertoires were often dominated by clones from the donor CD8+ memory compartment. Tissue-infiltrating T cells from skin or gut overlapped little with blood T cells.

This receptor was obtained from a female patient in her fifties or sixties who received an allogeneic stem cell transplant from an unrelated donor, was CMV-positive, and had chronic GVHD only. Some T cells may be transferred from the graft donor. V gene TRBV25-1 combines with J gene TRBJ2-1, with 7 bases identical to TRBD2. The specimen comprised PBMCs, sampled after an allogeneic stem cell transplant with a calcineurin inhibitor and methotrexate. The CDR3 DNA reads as TGTGCCAGCTCCCGGTCACTAGCGTACCACAATGAGCAGTTCTTC. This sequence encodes CASSRSLAYHNEQFF.